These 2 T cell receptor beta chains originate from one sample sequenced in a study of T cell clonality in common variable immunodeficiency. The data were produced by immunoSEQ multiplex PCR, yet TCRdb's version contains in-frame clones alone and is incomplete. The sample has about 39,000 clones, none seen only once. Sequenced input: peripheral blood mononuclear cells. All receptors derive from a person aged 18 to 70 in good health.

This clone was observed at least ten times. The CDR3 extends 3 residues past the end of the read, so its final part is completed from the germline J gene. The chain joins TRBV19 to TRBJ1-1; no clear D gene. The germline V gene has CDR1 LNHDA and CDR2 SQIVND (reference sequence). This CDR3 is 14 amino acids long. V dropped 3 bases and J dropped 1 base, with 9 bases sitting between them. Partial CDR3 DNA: TGTGCCAGTAGTATCGGGGAATGGAACACTGAA. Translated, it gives CASSIGEWNTE. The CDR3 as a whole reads CASSIGEWNTEAFF.

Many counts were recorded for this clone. The CDR3 here is CASSPGETQYF. The sequenced part of the CDR3 DNA is TGTGCCAGCAGCCCGGGGGAGACC. The chain uses TRBV7-8 and TRBJ2-5, with a possible D match to TRBD2 (5 bases). The read is 3 residues too short to cover the CDR3 end, so that end is filled in from the germline J gene. Germline-derived CDR1 and CDR2 are SGHVS and FQNEAQ. The germline V and J ends were trimmed by 5 bases and 5 bases, with 6 bases remaining between them. This CDR3 spans 11 amino acids.